This T cell receptor beta chain came from a study of blood T cells in healthy people across ages (dated by TCRdb to the mid-2010s). With respect to the entire study: In model experiments, roughly one uniquely barcoded TCR beta cDNA molecule per two T cells was captured by template switching. Using the same blood draw, the study looked at two additional independent replicas of 1 million unique cDNA reads for two donors, one aged 18 to 30 and the other aged 80 or older. Using deep sequencing normalized with unique cDNA molecular identifiers, the study measured how TCR beta repertoire diversity changes with age. Four age groups were formed from the donors: young (average roughly 15 years), middle-aged (approximately 41), aged (approximately 60) and long-lived (about 80). To avoid experimental bias, donors of different ages were distributed randomly across sequencing lanes. General study outcomes and caveats: The CMV infection status of donors was not known, potentially confounding age-related changes in expanded clonotypes. Estimates of total diversity based on one million sequenced T cells were regarded as lower bounds and as underestimates. The percentage of naive T cells measured by flow cytometry correlated strongly with observed TCR beta diversity. Observed TCR beta diversity per million T cells fell roughly linearly with age, and a significant reduction was already apparent by age roughly 41. Conclusive comparison of naive and antigen-experienced compartments was prevented by the profiling of bulk unsorted PBMCs. Compared with the aged group, more naive CD4+ T cells, fewer expanded clones and increased TCR diversity were shown by the long-lived group, suggesting age selection.

Donors were approximately 42 systemically healthy Caucasian individuals from Russia aged roughly 6 to 100 years. Around 9.7 milliliters of peripheral blood were collected from each donor into EDTA-treated Vacutainer tubes. PBMCs were isolated by Ficoll-Paque density-gradient centrifugation, with at least 6 million obtained per sample. Total RNA was extracted from PBMCs with Trizol reagent, with at least 5.5 micrograms obtained per sample. For every donor, an aliquot of PBMCs went through flow cytometry to measure the percentages of naive CD45RAhigh/CD27high T cells. Only a few counts were recorded for this clonotype. The target of this receptor is not known. No base-level quality is on record; no much larger clone is a single base apart. Library construction relied on 5' RACE. TCRdb records Illumina HiSeq 2500 as the sequencer. A second roughly 6 to 12 cycle PCR used a sample-barcoded 5' primer and a J-beta primer mix. A template-switch 5' adaptor carrying 12 random nucleotides introduced a unique molecular identifier onto each TCR beta cDNA molecule. At least 2.5 million CDR3-containing paired-end reads were obtained from each sample. All of the RNA was converted into first-strand cDNA using the Mint cDNA synthesis kit, with a TRBC-specific oligonucleotide serving as the primer. Following uracil-DNA glycosylase treatment, a first 18-cycle PCR with universal primers M1SS and BC2_uni_R was performed on all cDNA. In the paper's pipeline: For normalization, 1 million high-quality reads, each with a distinct molecular identifier, were randomly selected from each sample. Instead of being binned into consensus sequences, reads that shared molecular identifiers were thrown out. MiTCR, set to a Q25 quality threshold and the strictest error-elimination algorithm, was used for CDR3 identification, clonotype clustering and error correction. A nonparametric unseen species model using Euler transformation provided a lower-bound estimate of total TCR beta diversity. TCRdb trimmed public reads at Q25 via fastp, called clones via MiXCR and kept in-frame beta chains. Rows merge per CDR3 protein into single entries with the most common DNA and genes. TCRdb's processing, not the authors' own work, is the source of the V and J calls. The sample has some 1.5 million distinct CDR3 sequences on record, 28% of them singletons. Over 7% of the sample lies in the top ten.

Sequences SGHRS (CDR1) and YFSETQ (CDR2) are obtained from the germline V gene. The germline ends are 8 bases apart after V is trimmed by 1 base and J by 3 bases. The CDR3 numbers 13 residues from cysteine through phenylalanine. Of all the DNA, just the CDR3 is kept, 39 bases in frame from base 1. This receptor was obtained from a woman aged 30 to 39 in good health. This chain is built from TRBV5-1 and TRBJ2-7; a confident D gene designation cannot be given. The sequenced sample was blood. CDR3 reads: CASSLSVNYEQYF. The DNA sequence is as follows: TGCGCCAGCAGCTTGTCGGTTAACTACGAGCAGTACTTC.